This T cell receptor (beta chain) was captured in a study of blood T cell repertoires in COVID-19. Study-wide background: Samples came from the United States, Italy and Spain, spanning acute and convalescent COVID-19. The cDNA or gDNA used as material had been derived from T cells, B-cell-depleted T cells, or PBMCs.

In the authors' methods: Using reference gene primer amplification, nucleated cell counts were estimated. Produced via immunoSEQ multiplex PCR; TCRdb's table is partial and in-frame only. V and J calls and clone size are as listed in that table; D and trimming were resolved from the DNA. The sample gives about 44,000 clones, around 90% of which show up once; around 25% is in the top ten. This CDR3 is 13 amino acids long. The V end was cut by 5 bases, the J end by 10 bases, with 15 bases between. The clonotype comes from a woman aged 80 or over in a cohort sampled during active or convalescent COVID-19. This chain joins TRBV12-3 or TRBV12-4 and TRBJ2-1; TRBD1 might be the D (5 bases). The specimen was peripheral blood. The CDR3 region has the DNA TGTGCCAGCAGTCCTGAACAGGCACGGGAGCAGTTCTTC. This sequence encodes CASSPEQAREQFF.